These 24 T cell receptor beta chains share one sample of origin, sequenced in a study of blood T cell repertoires in COVID-19. Clones were read by immunoSEQ multiplex PCR, and TCRdb kept only the in-frame ones, dropping some. This table has 170,000 or so clones, 89% appearing once. The specimen sequenced was peripheral blood. The receptors were sampled from a young man who had recovered from COVID-19.

The chain recombines TRBV27 with TRBJ1-4, with TRBD1 matching over 7 bases. Germline V lookup: CDR1 MNHEY, CDR2 SMNVEV (reference sequence). The CDR3 has 15 residues. J lost 3 bases, V lost 6 bases, and 7 bases had no gene match. The CDR3 is CASRGAGTANEKLFF. The CDR3 nucleotides read TGTGCCAGCAGGGGAGCTGGGACAGCTAATGAAAAACTGTTTTTT.

The chain combines TRBV10-3 with TRBJ1-1; D might be TRBD1 (6 bases). The CDR3 consists of 16 residues. Trimming cost V 3 bases and J 0 bases, with 14 bases left between them. Germline lookup yields CDR1 ENHRY and CDR2 SYGVKD. CDR3 residues: CAISDQTGAMNTEAFF. The CDR3 coding sequence is TGTGCCATCAGTGATCAGACAGGAGCTATGAACACTGAAGCTTTCTTT.

This clone has just one count. V usage is TRBV5-1 and J usage is TRBJ2-3; TRBD2 aligns across 10 bases. Germline trimming cut 1 base from V and 1 base from J; bases unmatched to any gene: 12. The CDR3 covers 19 residues. Germline CDR1 and CDR2: SGHRS and YFSETQ. CDR3 loop: CASSLSVFKLAGGTDTQYF. The CDR3 DNA reads TGCGCCAGCAGCTTGTCAGTTTTTAAGCTAGCGGGAGGCACAGATACGCAGTATTTT.

CDR3 region: CASSLEGSGANVLTF. The CDR3 nucleotides read TGCGCCAGCAGCTTGGAGGGGTCTGGGGCCAACGTCCTGACTTTC. This sequence joins TRBV5-1 and TRBJ2-6, with a weak D call TRBD1 (5 bases). Trimming stripped 0 bases from V and 1 base from J, with 5 bases between. The CDR3 covers 15 residues. Germline V gene lookup returns CDR1 SGHRS and CDR2 YFSETQ.

The chain links TRBV19 to TRBJ1-5; 10 nucleotides line up with TRBD1. The ends lost 8 bases at V and 6 bases at J; junction bases unmatched: 16. The CDR3 totals 17 residues. From germline, CDR1 is LNHDA and CDR2 SQIVND (reference sequence). This chain's CDR3 is CASSRPGQGTRSQPQHF. CDR3 sequence (DNA): TGTGCCAGTTCGCGACCGGGACAGGGGACCAGGAGTCAGCCCCAGCATTTT.

V gene TRBV7-2 combines with J gene TRBJ2-7; D might be TRBD2 (6 bases). Trimming left V 3 bases short and J 3 bases short, with 18 bases between. Germline V lookup: CDR1 SGHTA, CDR2 FQGNSA. The CDR3 spans 16 residues. The CDR3 spells CASSFKWSASDYEQYF. The CDR3 bases are TGTGCCAGCAGCTTCAAGTGGTCGGCTAGCGACTACGAGCAGTACTTC.

The V and J genes are TRBV9 and TRBJ2-1, with 7 bases lining up with TRBD1. This CDR3 has 15 amino acids. The germline CDR1 and CDR2 sequences are SGDLS and YYNGEE. V lost 0 bases to trimming and J lost 7 bases; unmatched junction nucleotides: 7. The CDR3, as DNA: TGTGCCAGCAGCGTAGAAGGGGGCCTACTAAATGAGCAGTTCTTC. This codes for CASSVEGGLLNEQFF.

The rearrangement uses TRBV27 and TRBJ2-7, with D possibly TRBD1 on 5 matching bases. Per germline, CDR1 MNHEY and CDR2 SMNVEV (reference sequence). Trimming removed 3 bases at V and 2 bases at J, with 11 bases between. The CDR3 extends over 14 amino acids. CDR3 DNA sequence: TGTGCCAGCAGTTTGAGCAGGGCCACCTACGAGCAGTACTTC. Translating gives CASSLSRATYEQYF.

The V and J genes are TRBV27 and TRBJ2-1, with D perhaps matching TRBD2 (6 bases). The V gene's germline CDR1 is MNHEY and CDR2 SMNVEV (reference sequence). CDR3 length: 18 amino acids. Trimming took 8 bases from V and 4 from J, leaving 27 bases between them. The CDR3 nucleotides are TGTGCCAGCTACCGGGTTCGGGTCACGGGAGTTGCTTACAATGAGCAGTTCTTC. Encoded protein: CASYRVRVTGVAYNEQFF.

V usage is TRBV30 and J usage is TRBJ2-3; D possibly corresponds to TRBD2 (5 bases). This CDR3 is built from 13 residues. Trimming pared 2 bases from V and 2 bases from J, leaving 8 bases between. CDR1 and CDR2 from the germline V gene are GTSNPN and SVGIG (reference sequence). The DNA for the CDR3 is TGTGCCTGGAGTTCGGGGTTCACAGATACGCAGTATTTT. Translated, it gives CAWSSGFTDTQYF.

This chain connects TRBV6-6 to TRBJ2-6; 7 positions agree with TRBD1. The CDR3 extends over 15 amino acids. After removal of 6 bases from V and 4 bases from J, the junction contained 6 bases not matched to a gene. Germline V lookup: CDR1 MNHNY, CDR2 SVGAGI (reference sequence). The CDR3 coding sequence is TGTGCCAGCAGAGAGGGGACAGCCGGGGCCAACGTCCTGACTTTC. This translates into CASREGTAGANVLTF.

This chain uses TRBV5-6 with TRBJ1-4, with 12 nucleotides matching TRBD1. The CDR3 extends over 19 amino acids. Germline V CDR1 and CDR2: SGHDT, YYEEEE. V lost 3 bases and J lost 2; bases outside the gene matches: 11. The CDR3 region has the DNA TGTGCCAGCAGCTCGCTTGGGACAGGGGGCGTTAGCACTAATGAAAAACTGTTTTTT. Residues: CASSSLGTGGVSTNEKLFF.

The rearrangement links TRBV2 to TRBJ2-3; the D is unclear. CDR1 SNHLY and CDR2 FYNNEI come from the germline V gene. There are 14 residues in the CDR3. Trimming shortened V by 4 bases and J by 2 bases, and 10 bases separated the two germline ends. CDR3 amino acids: CASSVEVNTDTQYF. The CDR3 DNA follows: TGTGCCAGCAGTGTCGAGGTAAACACAGATACGCAGTATTTT.

The rearrangement uses TRBV4-1 and TRBJ2-7, with 10 bases matching TRBD1. The CDR3 spans 15 residues. Germline V gives CDR1 MGHRA, CDR2 YSYEKL. J lost 9 bases, V lost 0 bases, and 8 bases had no gene match. CDR3 amino acids: CASSQDRTGGVVQYF. CDR3 nucleotides: TGCGCCAGCAGCCAAGATAGGACAGGGGGAGTGGTGCAGTACTTC.

V gene TRBV5-1 combines with J gene TRBJ1-1, with TRBD1 identical over 9 bases. The CDR3 has 16 residues. The ends lost 0 bases at V and 0 bases at J; junction bases unmatched: 3. Germline V gives CDR1 SGHRS, CDR2 YFSETQ. The CDR3 here is CASSLGTGAVNTEAFF. The DNA of the CDR3 is TGCGCCAGCAGCTTGGGGACAGGGGCCGTGAACACTGAAGCTTTCTTT. Supplemented by reference TRBV5-1 and TRBJ1-1, the full variable domain reads KAGVTQTPRYLIKTRGQQVTLSCSPISGHRSVSWYQQTPGQGLQFLFEYFSETQRNKGNFPGRFSGRQFSNSRSEMNVSTLELGDSALYLCASSLGTGAVNTEAFFGQGTRLTVV.

This clone has just a few counts. V is TRBV10-1 and J is TRBJ2-1; TRBD2 matches at 10 bases. Trimming at V came to 5 bases and at J to 3 bases, leaving 4 bases not matched to a gene. Looked up from germline, CDR1 is WNHNN and CDR2 is SYGVQD (reference sequence). This CDR3 spans 15 amino acids. The CDR3 sequence is CASSIGTSDYNEQFF. CDR3 nucleotides: TGCGCCAGCAGTATCGGGACTAGCGACTACAATGAGCAGTTCTTC.

This clone was observed at least ten times. The gene calls are TRBV19 and TRBJ2-1; D may be TRBD1 (5 bases). The V and J ends lost 8 bases and 3 bases respectively, with 20 bases between them. Germline V lookup: CDR1 LNHDA, CDR2 SQIVND (reference sequence). This CDR3 comprises 16 residues. The CDR3 DNA sequence: TGTGCCAGTGCACGCAATTGGGGCAGGGACTACAATGAGCAGTTCTTC. Translating gives CASARNWGRDYNEQFF. The whole variable domain, remainder taken from reference TRBV19 and TRBJ2-1, is DGGITQSPKYLFRKEGQNVTLSCEQNLNHDAMYWYRQDPGQGLRLIYYSQIVNDFQKGDIAEGYSVSREKKESFPLTVTSAQKNPTAFYLCASARNWGRDYNEQFFGPGTRLTVL.

The chain has TRBV9 and TRBJ1-1; D ambiguous. Germline V gene sequence: CDR1 SGDLS, CDR2 YYNGEE. V was trimmed by 2 bases and J by 0 bases, leaving 5 bases between them. The length of the CDR3 is 13 residues. The CDR3 reads CASSVSMNTEAFF. DNA of the CDR3: TGTGCCAGCAGCGTGTCCATGAACACTGAAGCTTTCTTT.

CDR3 DNA: TGTGCCAGCAGTTTGGGAGGAGGGGCGCGGGAGCAGTACTTC. Amino acids: CASSLGGGAREQYF. The chain uses TRBV28 and TRBJ2-7; perhaps TRBD2 as D (6 bases). This CDR3 is 14 amino acids long. CDR1 and CDR2 (germline): MDHEN, SYDVKM. V gave up 3 bases and J gave up 7 bases, with 16 bases separating them.

The chain carries TRBV19 and TRBJ2-3; D might be TRBD1 (5 bases). Trimming left V 5 bases short and J 0 bases short, with 9 bases between. This CDR3 spans 14 amino acids. Germline CDR1 LNHDA, CDR2 SQIVND (reference sequence). CDR3 DNA sequence: TGTGCCAGTAGTCTACAGGTTAGCACAGATACGCAGTATTTT. This encodes CASSLQVSTDTQYF. Full variable domain (remainder filled in from reference TRBV19 and TRBJ2-3): DGGITQSPKYLFRKEGQNVTLSCEQNLNHDAMYWYRQDPGQGLRLIYYSQIVNDFQKGDIAEGYSVSREKKESFPLTVTSAQKNPTAFYLCASSLQVSTDTQYFGPGTRLTVL.

The V gene is TRBV6-5, the J gene TRBJ1-3; D gene unclear. V lost 2 bases, J lost 0 bases, and 8 bases lay in between. CDR1 and CDR2 from the germline V gene are MNHEY and SVGAGI. This CDR3 is built from 15 residues. Here the CDR3 DNA reads TGTGCCAGCAGTTACGCGGGCTACTCTGGAAACACCATATATTTT. Translating it yields CASSYAGYSGNTIYF.

The gene calls are TRBV11-1 and TRBJ1-1; D is unclear. Germline-derived CDR1 and CDR2 are SGHAT and FQDESV (reference sequence). Trimming cost V 4 bases and J 5 bases, with 14 bases left between them. The CDR3 sequence is 14 residues long. CDR3 amino acids: CASSSKRESTEAFF. For the CDR3, the DNA is TGTGCCAGCAGCTCTAAGAGGGAGAGTACTGAAGCTTTCTTT.

The genes are TRBV3-1 (or the pseudogene TRBV3-2) and TRBJ2-1; 10 bases are shared with TRBD2. The V gene's germline CDR1 is LGHDT and CDR2 YNNKEL (reference sequence). The CDR3 runs 20 residues. After removal of 3 bases from V and 2 bases from J, the junction contained 16 bases not matched to a gene. This chain's CDR3 is CASSQEAGTSASPPYNEQFF. The CDR3 nucleotides are TGTGCCAGCAGCCAGGAGGCCGGGACTAGCGCGAGCCCCCCCTACAATGAGCAGTTCTTC.

This chain uses TRBV6-5 with TRBJ1-1; unclear D gene. Trimming left V 6 bases short and J 5 bases short, with 19 bases between. This CDR3 is built from 15 residues. Germline V CDR1 and CDR2: MNHEY, SVGAGI. The CDR3 is CASRMKTTSQTEAFF. The CDR3 DNA reads TGTGCCAGCAGAATGAAAACAACTTCACAGACTGAAGCTTTCTTT.